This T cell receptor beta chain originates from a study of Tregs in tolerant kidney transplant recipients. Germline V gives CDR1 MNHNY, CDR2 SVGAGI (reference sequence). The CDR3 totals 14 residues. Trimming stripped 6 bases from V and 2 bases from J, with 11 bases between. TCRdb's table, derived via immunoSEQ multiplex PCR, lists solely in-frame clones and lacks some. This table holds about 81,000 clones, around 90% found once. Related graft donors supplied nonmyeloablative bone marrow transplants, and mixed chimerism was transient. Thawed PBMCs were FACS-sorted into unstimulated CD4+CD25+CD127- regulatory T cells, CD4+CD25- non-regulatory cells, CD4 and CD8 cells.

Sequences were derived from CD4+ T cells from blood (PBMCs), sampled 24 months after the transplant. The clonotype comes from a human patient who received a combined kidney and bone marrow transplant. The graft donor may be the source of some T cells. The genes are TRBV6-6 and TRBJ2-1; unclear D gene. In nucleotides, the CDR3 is TGTGCCAGCAGCGGGTTTCTCACCTACAATGAGCAGTTCTTC. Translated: CASSGFLTYNEQFF.